This TCR beta chain was identified in a study of T cell clusters in autoimmune cytopenias. Study-wide findings and caveats: TRB repertoire shifts in secondary cytopenia and chronic lymphocytic leukemia mostly reflected lymphoma, not autoimmunity.

The CDR3 totals 16 residues. Germline CDR1 reads SQVTM; CDR2 reads ANQGSEA. Each sample's input was 200 to 300 ng genomic DNA, roughly 40,000 genome equivalents. One tube held mixed TRB-A and TRB-B primer pools for touch-down PCR. TCRdb reprocessed the multiplex PCR reads, keeping one entry per CDR3 protein, no DNA. The table gives roughly 11,000 distinct CDR3 sequences; the top ten clones make up less than 25% of it. Details on this clonotype: As yet, its antigen is unknown.

This sample was also put to use in a study of T cell repertoires in aging, cancer and after chemotherapy.

J is TRBJ2-1 and V is TRBV29-1; TCRdb's D call, TRBD2, is unchecked because there is no DNA. The sequence was collected from a human donor in good health. The sample comprised peripheral blood. CDR3 in amino acids: CSARIPGTATYNEQFF.